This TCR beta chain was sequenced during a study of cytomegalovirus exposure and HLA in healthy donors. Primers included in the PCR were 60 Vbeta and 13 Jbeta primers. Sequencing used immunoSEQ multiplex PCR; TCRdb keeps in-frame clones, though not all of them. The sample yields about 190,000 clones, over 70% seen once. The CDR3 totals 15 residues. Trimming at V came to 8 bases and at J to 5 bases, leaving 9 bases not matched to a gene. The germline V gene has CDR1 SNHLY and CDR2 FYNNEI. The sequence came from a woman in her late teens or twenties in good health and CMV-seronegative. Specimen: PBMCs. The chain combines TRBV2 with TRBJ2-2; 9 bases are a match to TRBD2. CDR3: CASAERGARTGELFF. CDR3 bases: TGTGCCAGCGCGGAGCGGGGGGCGAGGACCGGGGAGCTGTTTTTT. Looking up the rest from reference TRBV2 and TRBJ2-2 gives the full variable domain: EPEVTQTPSHQVTQMGQEVILRCVPISNHLYFYWYRQILGQKVEFLVSFYNNEISEKSEIFDDQFSVERPDGSNFTLKIRSTKLEDSAMYFCASAERGARTGELFFGEGSRLTVL.